The entry below describes one T cell receptor beta chain. This sample was included in a study of molecular identifiers for immune sequencing clone quantification. CDR3 length: 15 amino acids. Germline values: CDR1 SGHRS, CDR2 YFSETQ. Unmatched junction bases numbered 4, after V lost 0 bases and J lost 5 bases. TCRdb used MiXCR to reprocess the PCR reads, holding one entry per CDR3 protein. Of over 600,000 distinct CDR3 sequences in the sample, less than 20% were seen once. Sequencing was done on a sample of naive CD8+ T cells from blood, with Jurkat cell RNA spiked in. Subset meaning: FACS-sorted CD8+CD4-CCR7+CD45RA+ naive T cells. The clonotype originates from a human donor in good health. Some libraries in this study had Jurkat cell RNA spiked in. This chain connects TRBV5-1 to TRBJ2-1; 8 nucleotides line up with TRBD2. CDR3: CASSLAYSGNNEQFF. The CDR3 coding sequence is TGCGCCAGCAGCTTGGCCTATAGCGGGAACAATGAGCAGTTCTTC.